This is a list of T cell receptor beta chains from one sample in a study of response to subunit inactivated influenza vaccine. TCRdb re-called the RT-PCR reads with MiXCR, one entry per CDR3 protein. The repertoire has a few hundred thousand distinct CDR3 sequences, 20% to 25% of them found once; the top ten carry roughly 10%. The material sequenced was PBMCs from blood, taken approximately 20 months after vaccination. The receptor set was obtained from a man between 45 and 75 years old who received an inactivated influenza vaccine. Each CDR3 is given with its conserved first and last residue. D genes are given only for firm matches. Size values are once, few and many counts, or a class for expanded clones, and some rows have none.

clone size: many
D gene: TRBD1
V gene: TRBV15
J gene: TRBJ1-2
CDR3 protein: CATSLQTGNYGYTF
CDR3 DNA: TGTGCCACCAGCCTACAGACAGGGAACTATGGCTACACCTTC

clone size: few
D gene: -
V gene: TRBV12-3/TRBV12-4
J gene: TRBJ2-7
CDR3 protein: CASSFSADTYEQYF
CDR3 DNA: TGTGCCAGCAGTTTTTCGGCGGACACCTACGAGCAGTACTTC

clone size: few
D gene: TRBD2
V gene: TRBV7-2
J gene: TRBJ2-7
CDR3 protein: CASSIRLSGLAGRTAYEQYF
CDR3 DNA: TGTGCCAGCAGCATTAGGCTGTCGGGACTAGCGGGACGAACAGCCTACGAGCAGTACTTC

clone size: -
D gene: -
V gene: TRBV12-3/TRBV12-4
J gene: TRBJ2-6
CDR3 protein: CASSPLTGRNGANVLTF
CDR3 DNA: TGTGCCAGCAGTCCGTTAACGGGGAGAAATGGGGCCAACGTCCTGACTTTC

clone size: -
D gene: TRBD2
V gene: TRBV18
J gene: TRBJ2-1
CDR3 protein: CASSPWTSGSPPNEQFF
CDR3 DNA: TGTGCCAGCTCACCCTGGACTAGCGGGAGCCCGCCAAATGAGCAGTTCTTC

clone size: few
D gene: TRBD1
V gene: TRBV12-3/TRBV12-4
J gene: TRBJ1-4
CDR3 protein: CASSSTGTGAEKLFF
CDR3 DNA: TGTGCCAGCAGTAGTACCGGGACAGGGGCTGAAAAACTGTTTTTT

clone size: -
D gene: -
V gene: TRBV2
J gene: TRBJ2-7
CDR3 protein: CATQGPVYEQYF
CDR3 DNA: TGTGCCACCCAGGGACCGGTCTACGAGCAGTACTTC

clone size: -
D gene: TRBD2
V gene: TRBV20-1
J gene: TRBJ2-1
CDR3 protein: CSALQGLAGVNEQFF
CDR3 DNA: TGCAGTGCCCTTCAGGGACTAGCGGGAGTAAATGAGCAGTTCTTC

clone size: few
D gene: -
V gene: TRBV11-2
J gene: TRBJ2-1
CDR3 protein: CASSPPRGAHYNEQFF
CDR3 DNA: TGTGCCAGCAGTCCACCGAGGGGCGCTCACTACAATGAGCAGTTCTTC

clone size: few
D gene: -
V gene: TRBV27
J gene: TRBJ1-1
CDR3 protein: CASSAREQNTEAFF
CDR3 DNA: TGTGCCAGCAGTGCCCGGGAGCAGAACACTGAAGCTTTCTTT

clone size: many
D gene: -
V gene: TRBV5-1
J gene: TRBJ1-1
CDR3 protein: CASSPRGPTEAFF
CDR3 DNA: TGCGCCAGCAGCCCGCGGGGTCCCACTGAAGCTTTCTTT